The entry below gives a single T cell receptor (beta chain) sequence along with its context. Different DNA sequences within this sample yield the same CDR3. The data are from a study of blood T cell repertoires in COVID-19. TCRdb's copy holds only in-frame clones and misses some; the assay was immunoSEQ multiplex PCR. The sample carries 67,000 or so clones, about four fifths recorded once. This receptor was taken from a woman aged 70-85 years with acute or convalescent COVID-19. Sequenced material: peripheral blood.

The CDR3 DNA is TGTGCCAGCAGTTACTTCACCTACGAGCAGTACTTC. Translating it yields CASSYFTYEQYF. This rearrangement joins TRBV6-2 or TRBV6-3 to TRBJ2-7; D is uncertain. V shed 1 base and J shed 2 bases, with 3 bases lying between them. Per germline, CDR1 MNHEY and CDR2 SVGEGT. This CDR3 region has 12 residues.